The rows below give T cell receptor beta chains drawn from one sample of a study of blood T cells in healthy people across ages. TCRdb passed the 5' RACE reads through MiXCR, listing each CDR3 protein once. The profile covers about 1,800,000 distinct CDR3 sequences, with approximately 28% appearing a single time and over 7% taken by the ten largest. Sequencing was carried out using blood. These TCRs come from a woman aged 25 to 39 in good health. CDR3s include the opening cysteine and the closing phenylalanine or tryptophan. D genes are given only for firm matches. Not every row has a clone size; where given, it reads once, few, many or a size class.

size	D	V	J	DNA	CDR3
NA	TRBD2	TRBV12-3/TRBV12-4	TRBJ2-3	TGTGCCAGCATTAGCGGGGGGTCACAGTATACGCAGTATTTT	CASISGGSQYTQYF
many	NA	TRBV12-3/TRBV12-4	TRBJ2-1	TGTGCCAGCAGCCCCCCGGCCGTGGGGAATGAGCAGTTCTTC	CASSPPAVGNEQFF
few	TRBD1	TRBV6-6	TRBJ1-5	TGTGCCACCTCACAGGGGACTCAGCCCCAGCATTTT	CATSQGTQPQHF
NA	NA	TRBV29-1	TRBJ2-1	TGCAGCGTTGTAAGACTCCTAGGGAATGAGCAGTTCTTC	CSVVRLLGNEQFF
few	TRBD1	TRBV12-3/TRBV12-4	TRBJ2-7	TGTGCCAGCAGTGCCGGGACAGAATACGAGCAGTACTTC	CASSAGTEYEQYF
few	NA	TRBV28	TRBJ1-2	TGCGCCAGCAGTCAGAACCCCTACCGGGGTCGGTATGGCTACACCTTC	CASSQNPYRGRYGYTF
many	TRBD2	TRBV4-1	TRBJ2-1	TGCGCCAGCAGCCAAGATCTGGCGCGGGGGTTTTACAATGAGCAGTTCTTC	CASSQDLARGFYNEQFF
NA	NA	TRBV29-1	TRBJ1-5	TGCAGCGTCACGACAGGATCGAATAGCAATCAGCCCCAGCATTTT	CSVTTGSNSNQPQHF
NA	TRBD2	TRBV10-3	TRBJ2-3	TGTGCCATCAGGCCTGAACTAGCGGGGTCCCCCGGAGATACGCAGTATTTT	CAIRPELAGSPGDTQYF
NA	TRBD2	TRBV7-9	TRBJ2-7	TGTGCCAGCAGCTTAGGGACTAGCGCTCCCTACGAGCAGTACTTC	CASSLGTSAPYEQYF
NA	NA	TRBV11-2	TRBJ2-5	TGTGCCAGCACCAACCCCTTCCGGGGGACAGAGACCCAGTACTTC	CASTNPFRGTETQYF
NA	NA	TRBV28	TRBJ1-2	TGTGCCAGCAGTGAAGGGCATGGCTATGGCTACACCTTC	CASSEGHGYGYTF
NA	TRBD1	TRBV29-1	TRBJ2-1	TGCAGCGTTGTAGGGGGACAGGGGCTCTACGAGCAGTTCTTC	CSVVGGQGLYEQFF
NA	TRBD1	TRBV20-1	TRBJ2-1	TGCAGTGCAACCACGGGACAGGGCTCCTACAATGAGCAGTTCTTC	CSATTGQGSYNEQFF
NA	NA	TRBV7-9	TRBJ1-2	TGTGCCAGCAGCCAGAATACACTACAGAATGGCTACACCTTC	CASSQNTLQNGYTF
few	NA	TRBV5-1	TRBJ1-6	TGCGCCAGCAGTCTCGGACATTCCGGAGATTCACCCCTCCACTTT	CASSLGHSGDSPLHF
few	NA	TRBV20-1	TRBJ2-1	TGCAGTGCTAGAGGGGCCCAGGGACATGAGCAGTTCTTC	CSARGAQGHEQFF
few	TRBD1	TRBV24-1	TRBJ1-5	TGTGCCACCAGTGATCCGGGACAGTCCAATCAGCCCCAGCATTTT	CATSDPGQSNQPQHF
few	NA	TRBV29-1	TRBJ1-5	TGCAGCGTGGCAGACAGTAGCAATCAGCCCCAGCATTTT	CSVADSSNQPQHF
few	TRBD2	TRBV29-1	TRBJ2-3	TGCAGCGGTACCGGACTAGCGGGGGGCAGGGATACGCAGTATTTT	CSGTGLAGGRDTQYF
NA	TRBD1	TRBV15	TRBJ2-1	TGTGCCACCAGCAGGCGGACAGGGGGCTACAATGAGCAGTTCTTC	CATSRRTGGYNEQFF
many	NA	TRBV6-5	TRBJ2-7	TGTGCCAGCAGTTACGAGAGGGACTCCTACGAGCAGTACTTC	CASSYERDSYEQYF
many	NA	TRBV28	TRBJ2-4	TGTGCCAGCAGCCCCCCAGGGGTAGCCAAAAACATTCAGTACTTC	CASSPPGVAKNIQYF
few	NA	TRBV7-2	TRBJ1-2	TGTGCCAGCAGCTCCCCCGTGGGGTTGGGCTACACCTTC	CASSSPVGLGYTF
NA	TRBD2	TRBV24-1	TRBJ2-1	TGTGCCACCAGTGATTCTAGCGGGACTTACAATGAGCAGTTCTTC	CATSDSSGTYNEQFF
NA	NA	TRBV9	TRBJ2-3	TGTGCCAGCAGCGCGGACTTCGGAACAGATACGCAGTATTTT	CASSADFGTDTQYF
NA	NA	TRBV10-2	TRBJ1-1	TGCGCCAACAAAGTTGAAGAGTTGAACACTGAAGCTTTCTTT	CANKVEELNTEAFF
few	NA	TRBV24-1	TRBJ2-7	TGTGCCACATCGGACGAGGACTACGAGCAGTACTTC	CATSDEDYEQYF
NA	NA	TRBV6-5	TRBJ1-6	TGTGCCGGCAGTTACTCGCGGGCGTATAATTCACCCCTCCACTTT	CAGSYSRAYNSPLHF
many	NA	TRBV7-2	TRBJ2-3	TGTGCCAGCAGCTTATTTACTGATTCAGATACGCAGTATTTT	CASSLFTDSDTQYF
few	NA	TRBV24-1	TRBJ2-1	TGTGCCACCAGTGCGGCTACAGAGCTAGCGATTAGTGAGCAGTTCTTC	CATSAATELAISEQFF
few	NA	TRBV29-1	TRBJ2-7	TGCAGCGTTGAGTACTCCTACAATGAGCAGTACTTC	CSVEYSYNEQYF
NA	TRBD1	TRBV27	TRBJ1-2	TGTGCCAACAGTTTACAGGGGAATGGCTACACCTTC	CANSLQGNGYTF
few	NA	TRBV28	TRBJ1-5	TGTGCCAGCAATTGGGGGGATCACCCCCAGCATTTT	CASNWGDHPQHF
many	NA	TRBV12-3/TRBV12-4	TRBJ2-5	TGTGCCAGCAGTTTCCTAGGGAAAGAGCAAGAGACCCAGTACTTC	CASSFLGKEQETQYF
NA	NA	TRBV5-1	TRBJ2-1	TGCGCCAGCAGCTGGACTCCTAGCGAGGGTGACAATGAGCAGTTCTTC	CASSWTPSEGDNEQFF
NA	NA	TRBV14	TRBJ1-1	TGTGCCAGCAGCCAGTATGGAGGGGCCGCTGAAGCTTTCTTT	CASSQYGGAAEAFF
NA	TRBD1	TRBV3-1	TRBJ2-7	TGTGCCAGCAGCCAAGCAGGACAGGGAGACGAGCAGTACTTC	CASSQAGQGDEQYF
NA	TRBD2	TRBV7-9	TRBJ2-2	TGTGCCAGCAGCATGACTAGCGGACCCGGGGAGCGGTTTTTT	CASSMTSGPGERFF
NA	NA	TRBV7-2	TRBJ1-3	TGTGCCAGCAGCTATGACACCTCTGGAAACACCATATATTTT	CASSYDTSGNTIYF
few	NA	TRBV10-3	TRBJ1-1	TGTGCCATCAGTGACGCGGGGAACACTGAAGCTTTCTTT	CAISDAGNTEAFF
few	NA	TRBV6-6	TRBJ2-3	TGTGCCAGCACGTCGGCGGCTGCCCGCGATGGTACGCAGTATTTT	CASTSAAARDGTQYF
few	TRBD2	TRBV28	TRBJ2-5	TGTGCCAGCAGTTTACTGCGAGCGGGGGGGCAAGAGACCCAGTACTTC	CASSLLRAGGQETQYF
NA	TRBD1	TRBV2	TRBJ1-1	TGTGCCGGAAACAGGGGAGGGGGAAACACTGAAGCTTTCTTT	CAGNRGGGNTEAFF
NA	TRBD1	TRBV25-1	TRBJ2-2	TGTGCCAGCAGTGAATACCAGGGGGCGGAGTTTACCGGGGAGCTGTTTTTT	CASSEYQGAEFTGELFF
few	NA	TRBV24-1	TRBJ2-3	TGTGCCACCAGTGATTATGGCCTCACAGATACGCAGTATTTT	CATSDYGLTDTQYF
many	NA	TRBV5-1	TRBJ2-2	TGCGCCAGCAGCTTGGCTGGGAACACCGGGGAGCTGTTTTTT	CASSLAGNTGELFF
NA	NA	TRBV6-5	TRBJ2-7	TGTGCCAGCAGTTACTCCGGGGCAGGGGATCGCGAGCAGTACTTC	CASSYSGAGDREQYF